Here is one TCR beta chain with its context. The antigen remains undetermined. Depths of 1 in 200,000 to 1 in 1 million T cells were the sequencing target. TCRdb's copy holds only in-frame clones and misses some; the assay was immunoSEQ multiplex PCR. In the table there are roughly 200,000 clones, more than 65% of which are singletons. Germline V CDR1 and CDR2: GTSNPN, SVGIG (reference sequence). The CDR3 runs 14 residues. Trimming removed 0 bases at V and 7 bases at J, with 13 bases between. The data originate from a study of cytotoxic CD8 clonotypes in ibrutinib-treated CLL. Study outcomes and limitations: Circulating CD8+ T-cell counts were tracked by baseline clonality, which exceeded that of age-matched healthy donors.

The receptor's source is a human donor with chronic lymphocytic leukemia. V gene TRBV30 combines with J gene TRBJ1-5; D is unclear. The material sequenced was PBMCs, taken after 12 months of ibrutinib treatment. This CDR3 is CAWSVLGMGQPQHF. The CDR3 DNA sequence: TGTGCCTGGAGTGTTTTGGGTATGGGGCAGCCCCAGCATTTT.